Below, 13 T cell receptor beta chains from the same sample are listed, as sequenced in a study of CD8 T cells in ankylosing spondylitis. The study's findings and limits: There was a TCR beta motif, made of several highly homologous variants, that appeared characteristic of ankylosing spondylitis blood.

Their target antigens are unknown. From the 5' RACE reads, TCRdb called clonotypes with MiXCR, one entry per CDR3 protein. Of hundreds of thousands of distinct CDR3 sequences in the sample, 10% to 15% were seen once. The sequencing sample was made of blood, either unsorted or a sorted T cell fraction (not recorded which). These receptors were collected from a male donor with ankylosing spondylitis.

This clonotype occurred many times. The chain uses TRBV5-1 and TRBJ1-2; no firm D call. This CDR3 region has 12 residues. Looked up from germline, CDR1 is SGHRS and CDR2 is YFSETQ. V lost 4 bases to trimming and J lost 6 bases, with 10 bases between them. CDR3 protein: CASSGGNHGYTF. CDR3 coding DNA: TGCGCCAGCAGCGGAGGGAATCATGGCTACACCTTC. Full variable domain (outside the CDR3, taken from reference TRBV5-1 and TRBJ1-2): KAGVTQTPRYLIKTRGQQVTLSCSPISGHRSVSWYQQTPGQGLQFLFEYFSETQRNKGNFPGRFSGRQFSNSRSEMNVSTLELGDSALYLCASSGGNHGYTFGSGTRLTVV.

The gene calls are TRBV4-3 and TRBJ1-5; D remains ambiguous. The ends were cut back, 0 bases at V and 6 bases at J, with 6 bases in the middle. This CDR3 spans 13 amino acids. Germline CDR1 reads LGHNA; CDR2 reads YSLEER. CDR3 nucleotides: TGCGCCAGCAGCCAAGAAGTTTTTCAGCCCCAGCATTTT. Amino acid sequence: CASSQEVFQPQHF.

Only a few counts were recorded for this clonotype. The chain couples TRBV20-1 to TRBJ2-5; D is possibly TRBD2 (6 bases). This CDR3 has 14 amino acids. V dropped 0 bases and J dropped 5 bases, with 13 bases sitting between them. Germline-derived CDR1 and CDR2 are DFQATT and SNEGSKA (reference sequence). The CDR3 DNA sequence: TGCAGTGCTAGAGATGGGGGGAAGCGGGAGACCCAGTACTTC. Protein product: CSARDGGKRETQYF.

This clonotype was counted at least ten times. The chain links TRBV7-6 to TRBJ1-1; 7 nucleotides match TRBD1. Germline trimming cut 3 bases from V and 4 bases from J; bases unmatched to any gene: 11. The CDR3 spans 16 residues. Germline values: CDR1 SGHVS, CDR2 FNYEAQ. Here the CDR3 DNA reads TGTGCCAGCAGCTTCGGGACAGCTTTTCCCTCCACTGAAGCTTTCTTT. This gives the protein CASSFGTAFPSTEAFF. The whole variable domain, filled in from reference TRBV7-6 and TRBJ1-1, reads GAGVSQSPRYKVTKRGQDVALRCDPISGHVSLYWYRQALGQGPEFLTYFNYEAQQDKSGLPNDRFSAERPEGSISTLTIQRTEQRDSAMYRCASSFGTAFPSTEAFFGQGTRLTVV.

This clonotype was seen at least ten times. This rearrangement joins TRBV20-1 to TRBJ2-7; no reliable D call. V gave up 6 bases and J gave up 2 bases, with 11 bases separating them. The CDR3 has 12 amino acids. Germline V gene data show CDR1 as DFQATT and CDR2 as SNEGSKA (reference sequence). The CDR3 sequence is CSASEGAYEQYF. The DNA for the CDR3 is TGCAGTGCCTCTGAAGGTGCCTACGAGCAGTACTTC.

This clonotype has at least ten counts. This chain joins TRBV29-1 and TRBJ2-2; possible D gene TRBD1, 5 bases. From germline, CDR1 is SQVTM and CDR2 ANQGSEA. V was cut by 5 bases and J by 2 bases, with 24 bases left in between. CDR3 length: 18 amino acids. CDR3 sequence (DNA): TGCAGCGTTACAGGAACGGAAGATAATACAGCCAACACCGGGGAGCTGTTTTTT. As protein: CSVTGTEDNTANTGELFF.

This clonotype was seen more than once but under ten times. The junction and the germline gene differ at one end; a read error may be behind it. This chain uses TRBV7-7 with TRBJ2-1; no definite D call. Germline CDR1 reads SSHAT; CDR2 reads FNYEAQ (reference sequence). This CDR3 has 15 residues. CDR3 DNA sequence: TGTGCTAGCAGCCCCTCCCTGAGCTCCTACAATGAGCAGTTCTTC. This encodes CASSPSLSSYNEQFF.

The rearrangement joins TRBV4-3 to TRBJ1-2; D may be TRBD1 (6 bases). Germline V gives CDR1 LGHNA, CDR2 YSLEER. The CDR3 is 14 amino acids. Trimming took off 6 bases at V and 4 bases at J, with 15 bases between the two ends. CDR3 DNA: TGCGCCAGCAGTCCTACAGGGCTGAGCTATGGCTACACCTTC. The encoded protein is CASSPTGLSYGYTF.

This clonotype was counted a few times. The junction shows a germline mismatch at one end, possibly a read error. The DNA for the CDR3 is TGTGCTAGCAGCTCAGGACAGGGTAGTAAGACCCAGTACTTC. This translates into CASSSGQGSKTQYF. This chain joins TRBV7-7 and TRBJ2-5; TRBD1 matches 8 bases. CDR3 size: 14 residues. CDR1 and CDR2 from the germline V gene are SSHAT and FNYEAQ (reference sequence).

This clonotype came up many times. The chain carries TRBV4-2 and TRBJ1-1, with TRBD1 matching over 7 bases. The CDR3 contains 13 residues. The V segment lost 3 bases and the J segment 6 bases; nucleotides outside the gene matches: 4. Germline values: CDR1 LGHNA, CDR2 YNFKEQ. CDR3 sequence reads: CASSQAGTAEAFF. Here the CDR3 DNA reads TGTGCCAGCAGCCAGGCTGGGACAGCTGAAGCTTTCTTT.

This clonotype showed up just a few times. This chain links TRBV9 with TRBJ2-7, with D uncertain. CDR1 is SGDLS and CDR2 is YYNGEE in the germline V gene. The CDR3 length is 13 residues. The V end was cut by 2 bases, the J end by 6 bases, with 12 bases between. DNA for the CDR3: TGTGCCAGCAGCGTTGACGCGACCCTCGAGCAGTACTTC. Its translation is CASSVDATLEQYF.

In this sample, this clonotype turned up a few times. V and J are TRBV6-1 and TRBJ2-2; 11 bases match TRBD1. This CDR3 has 14 residues. Per germline, CDR1 MNHNS and CDR2 SASEGT. V shed 6 bases and J 6 bases; nucleotides not matched to a gene: 3. The CDR3 DNA sequence: TGTGCCAGCAGGCTGGGACAGGGGGCCGGGGAGCTGTTTTTT. It codes for CASRLGQGAGELFF.

This clonotype was detected ten times or more. The J gene is TRBJ2-7, the V gene TRBV27; D might be TRBD1 (5 bases). V shed 6 bases and J shed 3 bases, with 9 bases lying between them. CDR3 length equals 12 residues. Germline V lookup: CDR1 MNHEY, CDR2 SMNVEV (reference sequence). The CDR3 bases are TGTGCCAGCAGAACGCAGGGCTACGAGCAGTACTTC. Encoded protein: CASRTQGYEQYF.